This paragraph reports one T cell receptor beta chain. The data derive from a study of T-cell reconstitution after alpha-beta-depleted transplantation in children. Construction of the TCRbeta library involved unique molecular identifiers. TCRdb called the PCR reads again in MiXCR, with one record for every CDR3 protein. The sample yields 200,000 to 250,000 distinct CDR3 sequences, 8.5% to 10% seen once. The length of the CDR3 is 17 residues. From germline, CDR1 is SGHRS and CDR2 YFSETQ. V was cut by 4 bases and J by 3 bases, with 22 bases left in between. The chain joins TRBV5-1 to TRBJ1-2; D call uncertain. The sequences come from PBMCs from the stem cell graft donor, collected from the stem cell graft. This TCR came from a human donor who donated a stem cell graft to a child with acute lymphoblastic leukemia. The CDR3 sequence: CASSLSGNFESYYGYTF. The CDR3, as DNA: TGCGCCAGCAGCCTTTCCGGTAACTTCGAGAGTTACTATGGCTACACCTTC.